This T cell receptor (beta chain) was recorded in a study of shared clonotypes between healthy human individuals (TCRdb year 2020). Study-level background: Three men and a couple of women, aged 18 to 49 years, made up the cohort. To estimate repertoire size and how much clonotype sharing occurs between individuals, the study deeply sequenced the blood TCR repertoires of about five healthy adults. To increase sequencing depth and limit assay-specific biases, TCR repertoire library preparation and sequencing were carried out by different laboratories using diverse techniques. Between about 0.85 and 9.5 billion PBMCs per donor were obtained by leukapheresis.

Results the study describes overall, beyond this receptor: Only blood was sampled, and tissue TCR repertoires likely differ from those in blood. The small number of donors limited the genetic and exposure-history diversity represented. Pairwise subsampling indicated that sequencing depth was expected to affect the degree of clonotype sharing among donors.

About this clone: Its specific antigen is unknown. Base qualities are not provided; no much larger clone lies one nucleotide away.

Using the deep immunoSEQ assay, multiplex PCR amplified TCR CDR3 regions from genomic DNA. Extracted genomic DNA from each cell subset was distributed evenly across all wells of several immunoSEQ 96-well plates, and each plate was treated as a replicate. Each replicate PCR for unsorted PBMC received roughly 300 ng genomic DNA, equal to approximately 29,000 T cell genomes. Unsorted PBMC genomic DNA was sequenced across ten immunoSEQ deep assay plates. Purified libraries were measured with a Qubit 3.0 fluorometer, size-checked on a Bioanalyzer 2100, and measured again with the KAPA Library Quantification kit. Each immunoSEQ 96-well plate was sequenced on its own single-read 150-cycle Illumina NextSeq 550 flow cell. The source study handled its data this way. Because only junctional sequences without quality scores were contained in the immunoSEQ output, filtering matching that applied to full-length reads could not be performed. Sequences were annotated with PyIR, a Python wrapper for IgBLAST v1.9, and V/J genes and CDR3 were assigned using IMGT germline references. Any read was removed if the V/J assignment was weak (E-value above 1e-6), the CDR3 was missing, or the read contained stop codons, out-of-frame junctions, or ambiguous translated residues. V3J clonotypes were defined as sequences sharing an identical inferred V gene, J gene, and CDR3 amino acid sequence. The percentage overlap between two repertoires was calculated by dividing the number of shared unique clonotypes by the size of the smaller repertoire. Richness of each repertoire was evaluated using RTK rarefaction, the Chao1 estimator, and Recon v2.1 estimates of unobserved clonotypes. What TCRdb holds here is the immuneACCESS table cut down to in-frame rearrangements. Part of the clones is not present; checked against another copy, under half of the missing clones reflect an unresolved V gene, and the others are unexplained. V, J and clone size derive from that table, while D and trimming were established from the DNA sequence. The sample table contains approximately 500,000 clones; only one count was recorded for 60% to 80% of them. The leading ten clones occupy approximately 12% of the sample.

CDR1 and CDR2 were assigned from the germline V gene as SGHTA and FQGNSA. The trim is 5 bases for V and 2 bases for J, with a gap of 12 bases between the germline ends. Measured from the cysteine to the phenylalanine, the CDR3 is 15 residues long. Just CDR3 DNA is preserved here, 45 bases in frame from base 1. Healthy HIV-negative adults with no recently reported acute infections or vaccinations were included as donors. Every donor was a Caucasian adult living in Nashville, Tennessee, USA. For unsorted samples, 75 million to 90 million PBMCs were counted and genomic DNA was extracted with the QIAamp DNA Blood Mini kit. Blood was obtained by leukapheresis, after which PBMCs were separated by Ficoll-Histopaque density gradient centrifugation and cryopreserved in liquid nitrogen vapor phase.

The TCR originated in a woman between 35 and 50 years old in good health. Some clones in this sample may be carry-over from other donors' samples. The chain is encoded by TRBV7-2 joined to TRBJ2-2; the D gene is possibly TRBD1 or TRBD2, with 5 bases matching each. Sequenced material: PBMCs. The DNA sequence is as follows: TGTGCCAGCAGCATCCGGGACCCTAACACCGGGGAGCTGTTTTTT. This translates into CASSIRDPNTGELFF.